These 10 T cell receptor beta chains were sequenced from one sample in a study of Ad26.COV2.S vaccination and SARS-CoV-2 variants (dated by TCRdb to the early 2020s). Libraries were built with the immunoSEQ multiplex PCR assay. Entries here come from immuneACCESS through TCRdb and include only in-frame sequences with V and J called. Some clones fail to appear in such tables; in the studies checked, an unresolved V gene covers under half of the shortfall, and the cause of the remainder is unknown. Counted in this sample were just over 350,000 clones; 80% to 90% of them appeared once. The ten largest clones represent 3.3% of the sample. This sample's treatment or condition label indicates: over 15 received Ad26.COV2.S at low or high dose, single or two shots; roughly 5 received placebo; per-sample allocation not given. For vaccine and placebo recipients, repertoires were sequenced using samples collected on day 63 after the first injection.

The source was peripheral blood, collected in a trial of Ad26.COV2.S vaccine versus placebo. These receptors all come from a person between 18 and 59 years old who received the Ad26.COV2.S COVID-19 vaccine or a placebo.

The DNA for the CDR3 is TGTGCCAGCAGAATCGGCGGGATAAACTACGAGCAGTACTTC. Translated, it gives CASRIGGINYEQYF. V gene TRBV6-5 combines with J gene TRBJ2-7, with D possibly TRBD2 on 6 matching bases. Germline CDR1 is MNHEY and CDR2 is SVGAGI. V lost 6 bases and J lost 3, with 15 bases in between. The CDR3 is 14 residues long.

This chain uses TRBV5-6 with TRBJ2-7; D assignment may be TRBD1 or TRBD2 (6 bases each). Per germline, CDR1 SGHDT and CDR2 YYEEEE. The V gene lost 0 bases and the J gene lost 3 bases, with 13 bases spanning the gap. The length of the CDR3 is 15 residues. CDR3 amino acids: CASSLGGAPIYEQYF. The CDR3 coding sequence is TGTGCCAGCAGCTTGGGGGGGGCACCCATCTACGAGCAGTACTTC. Combining the CDR3 with reference TRBV5-6 and TRBJ2-7 gives the whole variable domain DAGVTQSPTHLIKTRGQQVTLRCSPKSGHDTVSWYQQALGQGPQFIFQYYEEEERQRGNFPDRFSGHQFPNYSSELNVNALLLGDSALYLCASSLGGAPIYEQYFGPGTRLTVT.

The chain uses TRBV5-4 and TRBJ1-1, with 7 nucleotides matching TRBD1. Germline CDR1 is SGHNT and CDR2 is YYREEE (reference sequence). Unmatched junction bases numbered 12, after V lost 4 bases and J lost 3 bases. The CDR3 sequence is 16 residues long. The CDR3 DNA reads as TGTGCCAGCAGCATCTTCGACAGGGCTATAGACACTGAAGCTTTCTTT. This translates into CASSIFDRAIDTEAFF.

This chain connects TRBV4-1 to TRBJ2-7; D possibly matches TRBD1 or TRBD2 (5 bases each). Trimming shortened V by 0 bases and J by 7 bases, and 16 bases separated the two germline ends. Germline-derived CDR1 and CDR2 are MGHRA and YSYEKL. CDR3 length equals 15 residues. This CDR3 is CASSQEGRGKGEQYF. DNA for the CDR3: TGCGCCAGCAGCCAAGAAGGGAGAGGGAAGGGGGAGCAGTACTTC.

Comments on this clone: The sample carries other DNA sequences with the same CDR3. The CDR3 DNA follows: TGCGCCAGCAGCTTGGCCCCTAGCGGGGGGGCGTACAATGAGCAGTTCTTC. Translated, it gives CASSLAPSGGAYNEQFF. This chain uses TRBV5-1 with TRBJ2-1; 12 bases map to TRBD2. The CDR3 contains 17 residues. Losses at the gene ends were 0 bases for V and 4 bases for J; bases not matched to a gene: 5. CDR1 SGHRS and CDR2 YFSETQ come from the germline V gene.

The DNA for the CDR3 is TGTGCCAGCAGCCAAGCCGGGTCCGGGGCCAACGTCCTGACTTTC. As protein: CASSQAGSGANVLTF. The chain is built from TRBV14 and TRBJ2-6; no definite D call. CDR1 and CDR2 from the germline V gene are SGHDN and FVKESK. This CDR3 is 15 amino acids long. V was shortened by 1 base and J by 4 bases, with 8 bases between the two germline ends.

V gene TRBV10-3 combines with J gene TRBJ1-1; a possible D gene is TRBD1 (6 bases). V gave up 6 bases and J gave up 4 bases, with 18 bases separating them. Germline V CDR1 and CDR2: ENHRY, SYGVKD. This CDR3 contains 15 residues. The CDR3 region has the DNA TGTGCCATCAGACCGACCACAGGGTTCCCCACTGAAGCTTTCTTT. Translating gives CAIRPTTGFPTEAFF.

This clone has just one count. The CDR3 nucleotides read TGCAGCGCTGTTCTGGACGGTGCCTACGAGCAGTACTTC. It codes for CSAVLDGAYEQYF. The chain is built from TRBV29-1 and TRBJ2-7; no definite D call. Trimming took off 7 bases at V and 2 bases at J, with 15 bases between the two ends. Germline CDR1 is SQVTM and CDR2 is ANQGSEA. This CDR3 has 13 residues.

The CDR3 DNA follows: TGTGCCAGCAGTTCAGGGTTAAGCTCTGGGGCCAACGTCCTGACTTTC. Its protein product is CASSSGLSSGANVLTF. This rearrangement joins TRBV6-2 or TRBV6-3 to TRBJ2-6; TRBD1 might be the D (5 bases). The CDR3 totals 16 residues. V lost 4 bases, J lost 0 bases, and 10 bases lay in between. Looked up from germline, CDR1 is MNHEY and CDR2 is SVGEGT.

V is TRBV7-2 and J is TRBJ2-6; tentatively, D is TRBD1 (6 bases). Germline-derived CDR1 and CDR2 are SGHTA and FQGNSA. Trimming cost V 3 bases and J 5 bases, with 8 bases left between them. The CDR3 is 14 amino acids. CDR3 amino acids: CASSFRGRANVLTF. The CDR3 bases are TGTGCCAGCAGCTTCAGGGGACGGGCCAACGTCCTGACTTTC.